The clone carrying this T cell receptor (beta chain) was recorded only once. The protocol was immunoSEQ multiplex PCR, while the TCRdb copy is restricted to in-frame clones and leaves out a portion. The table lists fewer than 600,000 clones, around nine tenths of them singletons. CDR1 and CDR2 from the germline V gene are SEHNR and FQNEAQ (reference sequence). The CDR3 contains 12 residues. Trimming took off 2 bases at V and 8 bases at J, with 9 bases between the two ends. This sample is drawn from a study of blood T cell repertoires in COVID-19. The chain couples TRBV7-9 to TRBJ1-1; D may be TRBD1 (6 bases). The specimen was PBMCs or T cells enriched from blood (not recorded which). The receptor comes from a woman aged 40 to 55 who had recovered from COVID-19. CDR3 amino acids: CASSLWQGEAFF. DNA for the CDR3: TGTGCCAGCAGCTTATGGCAGGGGGAAGCTTTCTTT.